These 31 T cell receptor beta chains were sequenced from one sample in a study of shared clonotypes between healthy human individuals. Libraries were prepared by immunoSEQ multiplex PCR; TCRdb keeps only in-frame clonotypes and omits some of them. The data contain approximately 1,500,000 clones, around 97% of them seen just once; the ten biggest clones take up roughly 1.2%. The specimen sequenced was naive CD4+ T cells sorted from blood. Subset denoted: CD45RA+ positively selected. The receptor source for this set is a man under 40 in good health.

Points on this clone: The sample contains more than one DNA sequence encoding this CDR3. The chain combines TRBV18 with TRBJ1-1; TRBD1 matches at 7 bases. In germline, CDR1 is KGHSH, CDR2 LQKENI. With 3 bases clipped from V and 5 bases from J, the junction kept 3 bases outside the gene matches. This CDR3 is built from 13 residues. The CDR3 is CASSPQGGTEAFF. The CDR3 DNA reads TGTGCCAGCTCACCGCAGGGGGGGACTGAAGCTTTCTTT.

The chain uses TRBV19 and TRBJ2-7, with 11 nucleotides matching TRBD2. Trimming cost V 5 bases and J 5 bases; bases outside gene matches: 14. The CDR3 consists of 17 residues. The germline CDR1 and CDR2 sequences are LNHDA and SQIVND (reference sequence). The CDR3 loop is CASSVTSGSVSPHEQYF. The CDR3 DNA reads TGTGCCAGTAGTGTCACTAGCGGGAGTGTTAGCCCCCACGAGCAGTACTTC.

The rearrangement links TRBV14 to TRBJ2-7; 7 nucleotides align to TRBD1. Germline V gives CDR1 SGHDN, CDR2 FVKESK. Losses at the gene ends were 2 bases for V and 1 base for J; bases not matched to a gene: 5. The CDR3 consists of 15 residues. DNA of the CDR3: TGTGCCAGCAGCCAATATTACAGGGGATCCTACGAGCAGTACTTC. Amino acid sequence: CASSQYYRGSYEQYF.

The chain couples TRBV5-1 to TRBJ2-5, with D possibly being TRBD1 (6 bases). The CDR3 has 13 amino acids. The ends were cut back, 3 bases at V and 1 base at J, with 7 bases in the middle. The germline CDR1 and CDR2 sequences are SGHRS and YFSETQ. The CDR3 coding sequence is TGCGCCAGCAGCTCAGGGGTCCAAGAGACCCAGTACTTC. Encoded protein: CASSSGVQETQYF.

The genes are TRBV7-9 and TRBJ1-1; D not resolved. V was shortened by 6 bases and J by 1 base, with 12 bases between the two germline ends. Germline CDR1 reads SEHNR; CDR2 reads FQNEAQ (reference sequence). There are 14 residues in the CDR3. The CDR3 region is CASRGLDPNTEAFF. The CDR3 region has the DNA TGTGCCAGCAGGGGATTGGACCCGAACACTGAAGCTTTCTTT.

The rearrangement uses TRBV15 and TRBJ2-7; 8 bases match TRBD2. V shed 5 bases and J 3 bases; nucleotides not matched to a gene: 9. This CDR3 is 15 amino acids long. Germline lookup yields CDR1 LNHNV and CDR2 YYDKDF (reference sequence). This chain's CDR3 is CATSVKLGTSYEQYF. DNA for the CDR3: TGTGCCACCAGCGTAAAACTAGGGACTAGCTACGAGCAGTACTTC.

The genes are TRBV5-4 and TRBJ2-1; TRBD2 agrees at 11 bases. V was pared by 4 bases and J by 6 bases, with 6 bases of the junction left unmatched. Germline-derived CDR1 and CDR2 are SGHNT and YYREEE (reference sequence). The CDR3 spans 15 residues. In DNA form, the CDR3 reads TGTGCCAGCAGCACAACTAGCGGGAGAGTCAATGAGCAGTTCTTC. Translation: CASSTTSGRVNEQFF.

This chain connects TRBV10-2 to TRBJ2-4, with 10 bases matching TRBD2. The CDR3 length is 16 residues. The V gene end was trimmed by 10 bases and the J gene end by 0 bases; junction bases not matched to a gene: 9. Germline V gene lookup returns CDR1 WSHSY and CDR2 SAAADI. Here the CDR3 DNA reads TGCGCCACCGGGCTAGCGGGGGAGGTAGCCAAAAACATTCAGTACTTC. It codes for CATGLAGEVAKNIQYF.

The CDR3 region has the DNA TGTGCCAGCAGCTTCGGGGCAAGGGGGCTTAGAGGCACAGATACGCAGTATTTT. This translates into CASSFGARGLRGTDTQYF. V usage is TRBV7-2 and J usage is TRBJ2-3; 7 bases map to TRBD1. The ends lost 3 bases at V and 1 base at J; junction bases unmatched: 13. Germline assignment: CDR1 SGHTA and CDR2 FQGNSA. The CDR3 is made up of 18 amino acids. Together with reference TRBV7-2 and TRBJ2-3, the CDR3 gives the full variable domain: GAGVSQSPSNKVTEKGKDVELRCDPISGHTALYWYRQSLGQGLEFLIYFQGNSAPDKSGLPSDRFSAERTGGSVSTLTIQRTQQEDSAVYLCASSFGARGLRGTDTQYFGPGTRLTVL.

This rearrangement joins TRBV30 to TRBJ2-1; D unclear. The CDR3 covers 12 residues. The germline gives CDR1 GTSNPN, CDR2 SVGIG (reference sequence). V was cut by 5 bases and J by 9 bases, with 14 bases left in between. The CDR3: CAWDPRWGEQFF. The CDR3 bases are TGTGCCTGGGACCCTAGATGGGGTGAGCAGTTCTTC.

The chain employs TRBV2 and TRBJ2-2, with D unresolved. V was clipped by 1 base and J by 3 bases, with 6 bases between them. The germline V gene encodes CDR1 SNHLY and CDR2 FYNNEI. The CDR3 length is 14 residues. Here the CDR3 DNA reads TGTGCCAGCAGTGAAGACTTGTACACCGGGGAGCTGTTTTTT. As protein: CASSEDLYTGELFF. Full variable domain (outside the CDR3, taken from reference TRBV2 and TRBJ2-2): EPEVTQTPSHQVTQMGQEVILRCVPISNHLYFYWYRQILGQKVEFLVSFYNNEISEKSEIFDDQFSVERPDGSNFTLKIRSTKLEDSAMYFCASSEDLYTGELFFGEGSRLTVL.

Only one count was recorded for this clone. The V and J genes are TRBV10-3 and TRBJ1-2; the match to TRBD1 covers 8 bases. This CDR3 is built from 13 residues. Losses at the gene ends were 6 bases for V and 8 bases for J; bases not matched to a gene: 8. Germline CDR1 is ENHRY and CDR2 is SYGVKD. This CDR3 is CAIRLDRELGYTF. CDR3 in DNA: TGTGCCATCAGGTTGGACAGGGAACTCGGCTACACCTTC.

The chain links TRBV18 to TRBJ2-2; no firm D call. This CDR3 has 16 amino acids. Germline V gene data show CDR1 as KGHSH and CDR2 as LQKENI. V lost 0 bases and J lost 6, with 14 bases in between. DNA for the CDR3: TGTGCCAGCTCACCACCCCGTCAGGTCCTATCCGGGGAGCTGTTTTTT. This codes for CASSPPRQVLSGELFF.

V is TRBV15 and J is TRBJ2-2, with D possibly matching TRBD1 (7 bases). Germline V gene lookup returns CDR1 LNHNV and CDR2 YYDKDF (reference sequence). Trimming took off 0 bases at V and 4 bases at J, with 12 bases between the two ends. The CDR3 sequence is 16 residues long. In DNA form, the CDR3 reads TGTGCCACCAGCAGAGATCCAGGGGGGCCCACCGGGGAGCTGTTTTTT. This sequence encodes CATSRDPGGPTGELFF.

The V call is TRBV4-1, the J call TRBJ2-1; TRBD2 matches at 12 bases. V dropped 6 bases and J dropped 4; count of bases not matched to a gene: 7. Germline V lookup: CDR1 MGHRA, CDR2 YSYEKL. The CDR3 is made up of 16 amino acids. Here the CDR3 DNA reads TGCGCCAGCAGAGAAACTAGCGGGAGGTCTTACAATGAGCAGTTCTTC. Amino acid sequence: CASRETSGRSYNEQFF.

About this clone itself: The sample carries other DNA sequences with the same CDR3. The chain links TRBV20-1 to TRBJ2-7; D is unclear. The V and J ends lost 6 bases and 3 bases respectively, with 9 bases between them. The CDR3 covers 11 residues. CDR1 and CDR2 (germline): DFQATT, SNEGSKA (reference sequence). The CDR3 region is CSASTDYEQYF. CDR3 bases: TGCAGTGCGTCGACCGACTACGAGCAGTACTTC.

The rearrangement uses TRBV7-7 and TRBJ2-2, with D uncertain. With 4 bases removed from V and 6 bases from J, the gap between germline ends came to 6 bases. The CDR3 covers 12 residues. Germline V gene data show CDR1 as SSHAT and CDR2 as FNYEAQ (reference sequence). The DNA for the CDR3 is TGTGCCAGCAGCTCTTCAGCCGGGGAGCTGTTTTTT. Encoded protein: CASSSSAGELFF.

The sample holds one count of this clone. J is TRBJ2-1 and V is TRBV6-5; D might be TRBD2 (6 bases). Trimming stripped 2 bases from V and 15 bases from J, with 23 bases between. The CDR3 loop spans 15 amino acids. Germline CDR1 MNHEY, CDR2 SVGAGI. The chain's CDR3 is CASSYHSRGLRLTFF. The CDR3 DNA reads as TGTGCCAGCAGTTACCACTCACGGGGGTTGCGCTTGACGTTCTTC.

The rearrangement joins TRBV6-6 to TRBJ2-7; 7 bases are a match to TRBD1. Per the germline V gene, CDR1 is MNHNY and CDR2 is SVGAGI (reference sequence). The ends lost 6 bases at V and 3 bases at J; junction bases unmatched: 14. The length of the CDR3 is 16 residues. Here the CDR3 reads CASSFPRQGAYYEQYF. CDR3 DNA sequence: TGTGCCAGCAGCTTCCCAAGACAGGGTGCATACTACGAGCAGTACTTC.

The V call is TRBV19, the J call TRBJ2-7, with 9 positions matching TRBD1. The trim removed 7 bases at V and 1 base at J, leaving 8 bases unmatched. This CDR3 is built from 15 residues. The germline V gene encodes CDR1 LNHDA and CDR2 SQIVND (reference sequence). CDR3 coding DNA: TGTGCCAGTACGCCAGGGGACAGGGTATCCTACGAGCAGTACTTC. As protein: CASTPGDRVSYEQYF. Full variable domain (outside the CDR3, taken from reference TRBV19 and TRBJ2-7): DGGITQSPKYLFRKEGQNVTLSCEQNLNHDAMYWYRQDPGQGLRLIYYSQIVNDFQKGDIAEGYSVSREKKESFPLTVTSAQKNPTAFYLCASTPGDRVSYEQYFGPGTRLTVT.

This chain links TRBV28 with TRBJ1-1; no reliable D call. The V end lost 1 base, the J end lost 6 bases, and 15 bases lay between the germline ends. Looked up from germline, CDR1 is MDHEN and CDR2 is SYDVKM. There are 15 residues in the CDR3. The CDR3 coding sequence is TGTGCCAGCAGTTTATTGGTCAGAACCAGTTCTGAAGCTTTCTTT. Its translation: CASSLLVRTSSEAFF.

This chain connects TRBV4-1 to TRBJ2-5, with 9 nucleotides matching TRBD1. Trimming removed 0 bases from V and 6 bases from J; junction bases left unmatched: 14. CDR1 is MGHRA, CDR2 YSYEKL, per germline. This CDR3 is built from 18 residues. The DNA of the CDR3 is TGCGCCAGCAGCCAAGATGGGACAGGGTTAGGTGCTAAACAGACCCAGTACTTC. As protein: CASSQDGTGLGAKQTQYF.

The CDR3 loop reads CASSYVILGATDTQYF. DNA of the CDR3: TGTGCCAGCAGTTACGTTATCCTAGGAGCCACAGATACGCAGTATTTT. V gene TRBV6-5 combines with J gene TRBJ2-3; no clear D. Germline loops: CDR1 MNHEY, CDR2 SVGAGI. V was cut by 2 bases and J by 2 bases, with 14 bases left in between. The CDR3 sequence is 16 residues long.

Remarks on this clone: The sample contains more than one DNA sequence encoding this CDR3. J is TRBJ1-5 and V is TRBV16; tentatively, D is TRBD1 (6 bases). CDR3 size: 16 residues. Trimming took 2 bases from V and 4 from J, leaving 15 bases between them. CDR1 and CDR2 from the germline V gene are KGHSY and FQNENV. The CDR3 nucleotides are TGTGCCAGCAGCCAACGTGGGGGGCGCGCAAATCAGCCCCAGCATTTT. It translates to CASSQRGGRANQPQHF.

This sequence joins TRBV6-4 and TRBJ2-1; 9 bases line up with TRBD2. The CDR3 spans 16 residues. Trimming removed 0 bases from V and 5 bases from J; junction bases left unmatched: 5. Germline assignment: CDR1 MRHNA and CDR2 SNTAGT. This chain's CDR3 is CASSDSKTSGDNEQFF. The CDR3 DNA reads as TGTGCCAGCAGTGACTCCAAGACTAGCGGTGACAATGAGCAGTTCTTC.

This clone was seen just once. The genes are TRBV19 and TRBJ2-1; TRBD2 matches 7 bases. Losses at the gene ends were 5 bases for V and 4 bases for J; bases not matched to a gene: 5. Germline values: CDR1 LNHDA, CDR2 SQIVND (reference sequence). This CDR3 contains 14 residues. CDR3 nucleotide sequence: TGTGCCAGTAGTCGGGTTAGCGGGTACAATGAGCAGTTCTTC. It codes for CASSRVSGYNEQFF.

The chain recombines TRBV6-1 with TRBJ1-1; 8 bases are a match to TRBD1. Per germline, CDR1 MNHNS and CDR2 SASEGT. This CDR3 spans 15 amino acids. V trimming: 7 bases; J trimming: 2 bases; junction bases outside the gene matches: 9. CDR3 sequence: CASTVKGQANTEAFF. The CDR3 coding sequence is TGTGCCAGCACGGTAAAGGGACAGGCTAACACTGAAGCTTTCTTT.

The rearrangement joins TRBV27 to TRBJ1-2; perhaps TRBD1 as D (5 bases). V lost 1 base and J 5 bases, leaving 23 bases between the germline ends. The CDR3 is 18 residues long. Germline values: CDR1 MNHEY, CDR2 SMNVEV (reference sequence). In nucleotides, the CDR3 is TGTGCCAGCAGTTTATTGGGGGAGGCTGCAGGTGGACTTTATGGCTACACCTTC. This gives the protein CASSLLGEAAGGLYGYTF.

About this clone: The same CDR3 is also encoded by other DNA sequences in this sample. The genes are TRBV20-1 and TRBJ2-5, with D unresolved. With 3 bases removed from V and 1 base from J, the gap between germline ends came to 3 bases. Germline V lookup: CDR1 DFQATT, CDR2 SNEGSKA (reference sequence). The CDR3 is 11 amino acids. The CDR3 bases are TGCAGTGCTAGCGGCCAAGAGACCCAGTACTTC. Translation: CSASGQETQYF.

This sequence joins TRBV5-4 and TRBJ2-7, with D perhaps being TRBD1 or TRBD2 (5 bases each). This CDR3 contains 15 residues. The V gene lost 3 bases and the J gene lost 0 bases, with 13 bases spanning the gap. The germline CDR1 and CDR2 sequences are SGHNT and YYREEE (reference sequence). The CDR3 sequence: CASSSGTASSYEQYF. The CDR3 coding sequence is TGTGCCAGCAGCTCCGGGACGGCGAGCTCCTACGAGCAGTACTTC.

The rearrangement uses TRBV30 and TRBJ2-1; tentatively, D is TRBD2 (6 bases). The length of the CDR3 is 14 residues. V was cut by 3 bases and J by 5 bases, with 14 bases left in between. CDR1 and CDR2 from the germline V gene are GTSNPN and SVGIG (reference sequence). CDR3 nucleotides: TGTGCCTGGAGCCGTCAGGGACTCCACAATGAGCAGTTCTTC. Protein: CAWSRQGLHNEQFF.